The 25 T cell receptor beta chains given below trace back to one sample, sequenced in a study of vaccination effects on CD4 cells after COVID-19. Generated by immunoSEQ multiplex PCR, the TCRdb table keeps only in-frame clones and is missing some. The table includes 20,000 to 30,000 clones, roughly 79% detected once. Antigen-specific CD4+ T cell clonotypes were called by their expansion after viral peptide-pool culture in ViraFEST. It was after 10 days of culture that CD4+ T cells were isolated. The participants, recipients of two vaccine doses, got either BNT162b2 or mRNA-1273. The antigens for these receptors are not known. The source material was CD4+ T cells from PBMCs cultured with SARS-CoV-2 spike peptides, sampled after COVID-19 vaccination. The receptors shown here come from a human donor who received a COVID-19 vaccine. Some clones in this sample may be carry-over from other donors' samples.

J is TRBJ1-2 and V is TRBV28; D is unclear. Germline V CDR1 and CDR2: MDHEN, SYDVKM. V was trimmed by 2 bases and J by 8 bases, leaving 15 bases between them. CDR3 size: 14 residues. In nucleotides, the CDR3 is TGTGCCAGCAGTTTAGGAGGGTTTGATAAAGGCTACACCTTC. Translation: CASSLGGFDKGYTF.

The gene calls are TRBV2 and TRBJ2-1, with D perhaps given as TRBD1 or TRBD2 (6 bases each). The V gene's germline CDR1 is SNHLY and CDR2 FYNNEI. Trimming cost V 0 bases and J 9 bases, with 9 bases left between them. There are 13 residues in the CDR3. The CDR3 sequence: CASSEAGGTEQFF. DNA for the CDR3: TGTGCCAGCAGTGAAGCGGGGGGCACTGAGCAGTTCTTC.

This clone was detected only once. In DNA, the CDR3 is TGTGCGGTCGGGGGACAGACTTACGAGCAGTACGTC. It encodes CAVGGQTYEQYV. The V call is TRBV2, the J call TRBJ2-7, with D perhaps matching TRBD1 (7 bases). The germline V gene has CDR1 SNHLY and CDR2 FYNNEI. The CDR3 sequence is 12 residues long.

The DNA of the CDR3 is TGTGCCAGCAGCGCCCGGGGATTGAAGACCCAGTACTTC. It translates to CASSARGLKTQYF. The chain carries TRBV5-4 and TRBJ2-5; weak D call: TRBD2 (5 bases). The ends were cut back, 4 bases at V and 6 bases at J, with 13 bases in the middle. CDR1 and CDR2 from the germline V gene are SGHNT and YYREEE (reference sequence). The CDR3 loop spans 13 amino acids.

Within the sample, this clone is medium-sized. This chain uses TRBV5-1 with TRBJ1-2, with D possibly being TRBD1 (5 bases). Germline assignment: CDR1 SGHRS and CDR2 YFSETQ. With 2 bases removed from V and 4 bases from J, the gap between germline ends came to 12 bases. The CDR3 is 14 residues long. As DNA, the CDR3 is TGCGCCAGCAGCTTAGCAGGGCTGGGCTATGGCTACACCTTC. This codes for CASSLAGLGYGYTF. Drawing the rest from reference TRBV5-1 and TRBJ1-2, the complete variable domain is KAGVTQTPRYLIKTRGQQVTLSCSPISGHRSVSWYQQTPGQGLQFLFEYFSETQRNKGNFPGRFSGRQFSNSRSEMNVSTLELGDSALYLCASSLAGLGYGYTFGSGTRLTVV.

The chain uses TRBV3-1 (or the pseudogene TRBV3-2) and TRBJ2-1; no clear D gene. The CDR3 totals 14 residues. Trimming took off 2 bases at V and 6 bases at J, with 11 bases between the two ends. CDR1 and CDR2 from the germline V gene are LGHDT and YNNKEL (reference sequence). CDR3 DNA: TGTGCCAGCAGCCAACGCAGTAAACTCAATGAGCAGTTCTTC. Translation gives CASSQRSKLNEQFF.

The genes are TRBV12-3 or TRBV12-4 and TRBJ2-1; D gene uncertain. V lost 2 bases and J lost 8, with 4 bases in between. The CDR3 totals 11 residues. The CDR3: CASSLTDEQFF. CDR3 sequence (DNA): TGTGCCAGCAGTTTAACCGATGAGCAGTTCTTC.

The chain joins TRBV29-1 to TRBJ1-4, with 10 bases aligning to TRBD1. In germline, CDR1 is SQVTM, CDR2 ANQGSEA. With V trimmed by 6 bases and J by 5 bases, 6 bases remained unmatched. There are 14 residues in the CDR3. CDR3 residues: CSVRQGAQNEKLFF. Written as DNA, the CDR3 is TGCAGCGTACGACAGGGGGCGCAGAATGAAAAACTGTTTTTT.

The V call is TRBV6-5, the J call TRBJ1-2; the match to TRBD1 covers 9 bases. Germline V lookup: CDR1 MNHEY, CDR2 SVGAGI. Trimming took 6 bases from V and 3 from J; bases not matched to a gene: 8. The CDR3 is made up of 15 amino acids. The CDR3 DNA sequence: TGTGCCAGCAGCAACACAGGGGGCTCCTACTATGGCTACACCTTC. The encoded protein is CASSNTGGSYYGYTF.

CDR3 amino acids: CASSQDPGGGTRNIQYF. The CDR3 DNA follows: TGTGCCAGCAGCCAAGATCCGGGAGGGGGGACGCGAAACATTCAGTACTTC. This chain uses TRBV14 with TRBJ2-4; 8 bases are a match to TRBD2. The CDR3 spans 17 residues. The trim removed 0 bases at V and 6 bases at J, leaving 10 bases unmatched. Germline V gives CDR1 SGHDN, CDR2 FVKESK.

V gene TRBV27 combines with J gene TRBJ1-6; D is ambiguous. CDR3 length equals 14 residues. V dropped 6 bases and J dropped 1 base, with 7 bases sitting between them. Germline values: CDR1 MNHEY, CDR2 SMNVEV (reference sequence). The CDR3 reads CASSPASYNSPLHF. The CDR3 DNA reads TGTGCCAGCAGCCCCGCGTCCTATAATTCACCCCTCCACTTT.

This clone was detected once. The chain has TRBV4-1 and TRBJ2-3; possibly TRBD2 for D (5 bases). V lost 1 base to trimming and J lost 0 bases, with 14 bases between them. CDR1 MGHRA and CDR2 YSYEKL come from the germline V gene. The length of the CDR3 is 17 residues. The CDR3 DNA sequence: TGCGCCAGCAGCCAAGTGGGTACGGGGAAAAGCACAGATACGCAGTATTTT. Protein product: CASSQVGTGKSTDTQYF.

This sequence joins TRBV5-4 and TRBJ1-3, with 11 positions matching TRBD1. The CDR3 consists of 16 residues. Germline V lookup: CDR1 SGHNT, CDR2 YYREEE (reference sequence). Trimming removed 2 bases from V and 2 bases from J; junction bases left unmatched: 3. CDR3 in DNA: TGTGCCAGCAGCTTCGGGGACAGGGGGACTGGAAACACCATATATTTT. It translates to CASSFGDRGTGNTIYF. The full variable domain, in which reference TRBV5-4 and TRBJ1-3 provide the parts outside the CDR3, is ETGVTQSPTHLIKTRGQQVTLRCSSQSGHNTVSWYQQALGQGPQFIFQYYREEENGRGNFPPRFSGLQFPNYSSELNVNALELDDSALYLCASSFGDRGTGNTIYFGEGSWLTVV.

The gene calls are TRBV6-5 and TRBJ1-1, with D possibly TRBD1 on 5 matching bases. V was pared by 6 bases and J by 2 bases, with 10 bases between. This CDR3 is 13 amino acids long. CDR1 is MNHEY and CDR2 is SVGAGI in the germline V gene. This chain's CDR3 is CASSPTANTEAFF. DNA for the CDR3: TGTGCCAGCAGCCCGACAGCAAACACTGAAGCTTTCTTT.

The chain joins TRBV12-5 to TRBJ2-3; 10 positions match TRBD2. Germline lookup yields CDR1 LGHNT and CDR2 FRNRAP. V lost 1 base and J lost 1; bases outside the gene matches: 2. This CDR3 is built from 16 residues. The CDR3 DNA sequence: TGTGCTAGTGGTTTGGGGCTAGCGGGGGGCACAGATACGCAGTATTTT. Translation: CASGLGLAGGTDTQYF.

The rearrangement uses TRBV30 and TRBJ1-5; maybe TRBD1 (6 bases). The germline V gene has CDR1 GTSNPN and CDR2 SVGIG (reference sequence). V shed 0 bases and J shed 6 bases, with 9 bases lying between them. The CDR3 runs 13 residues. CDR3 protein: CAWSVLGGQPQHF. The CDR3 bases are TGTGCCTGGAGTGTATTAGGGGGTCAGCCCCAGCATTTT.

The chain couples TRBV24-1 to TRBJ1-2, with 9 bases fitting TRBD1. CDR3 length: 16 amino acids. Trimming removed 3 bases from V and 4 bases from J; junction bases left unmatched: 8. CDR1 and CDR2 (germline): KGHDR, SFDVKD. CDR3 in amino acids: CATSDGGQGLGYGYTF. CDR3 nucleotide sequence: TGTGCCACCAGTGATGGGGGACAGGGTCTAGGCTATGGCTACACCTTC.

The chain links TRBV5-5 to TRBJ2-2; perhaps TRBD1 as D (6 bases). The CDR3 runs to 19 residues. CDR1 is SGHKS and CDR2 is YYEKEE in the germline V gene (reference sequence). V dropped 2 bases and J dropped 1 base, with 21 bases sitting between them. The CDR3 region is CASSFGLGARVGNTGELFF. CDR3 coding DNA: TGTGCCAGCAGCTTCGGTCTGGGGGCGCGGGTGGGGAACACCGGGGAGCTGTTTTTT.

The V and J genes are TRBV4-1 and TRBJ1-3; 7 bases agree with TRBD1. The CDR3 runs 15 residues. From germline, CDR1 is MGHRA and CDR2 YSYEKL. Trimming removed 6 bases from V and 1 base from J; junction bases left unmatched: 6. The CDR3 loop reads CASSTYRGSGNTIYF. In DNA form, the CDR3 reads TGCGCCAGCAGTACATACAGGGGTTCTGGAAACACCATATATTTT.

The chain joins TRBV12-3 or TRBV12-4 to TRBJ1-1, with D possibly matching TRBD1 (6 bases). CDR3 length: 11 amino acids. V lost 4 bases and J 10 bases, leaving 10 bases between the germline ends. The CDR3 spells CASSSGQRAFF. Written as DNA, the CDR3 is TGTGCCAGCAGTTCAGGACAGCGAGCTTTCTTT.

This clone has a single count. The genes are TRBV5-1 and TRBJ2-5, with D uncertain. The CDR3 totals 13 residues. Trimming shortened V by 5 bases and J by 2 bases, and 10 bases separated the two germline ends. Germline V gene lookup returns CDR1 SGHRS and CDR2 YFSETQ. For the CDR3, the DNA is TGCGCCAGCAGGATGCAAGATCAAGAGACCCAGTACTTC. It codes for CASRMQDQETQYF.

This clone was seen a few times. The chain employs TRBV21-1 and TRBJ2-7; TRBD1, as called in the table, went unchecked against the DNA. TRBV21-1 is a pseudogene segment. The CDR3 has 17 amino acids. CDR3 DNA: TGTGCCAGCAGCAATAAACCCCCCCGGACAGGGGTCTACGAGCAGTACGTC. Its translation: CASSNKPPRTGVYEQYV.

CDR3 loop: CASSYGQGPTYGYTF. CDR3 DNA: TGTGCCAGCAGTTACGGACAGGGACCGACCTATGGCTACACCTTC. The chain has TRBV6-2 or TRBV6-3 and TRBJ1-2; TRBD1 agrees at 8 bases. Unmatched junction bases numbered 6, after V lost 2 bases and J lost 4 bases. Per germline, CDR1 MNHEY and CDR2 SVGEGT. There are 15 residues in the CDR3.

This chain joins TRBV2 and TRBJ1-1; 7 bases fit TRBD1. The V and J ends lost 6 bases and 2 bases, in that order; junction bases with no gene match: 6. The CDR3 spans 14 residues. Germline V gene lookup returns CDR1 SNHLY and CDR2 FYNNEI. In nucleotides, the CDR3 is TGTGCCAGCAGCCTCAGGGGGGCAAACACTGAAGCTTTCTTT. It specifies CASSLRGANTEAFF.

The chain couples TRBV6-5 to TRBJ1-5, with a possible D match to TRBD1 (5 bases). With 8 bases removed from V and 1 base from J, the gap between germline ends came to 12 bases. The CDR3 sequence is 14 residues long. The V gene's germline CDR1 is MNHEY and CDR2 SVGAGI. Here the CDR3 DNA reads TGTGCCAGCTCCGGGACGATGAGCAATCAGCCCCAGCATTTT. Protein sequence: CASSGTMSNQPQHF.